A single sample is the source of the 22 T cell receptor beta chains below, sequenced in a study of control samples from healthy donors and cancer patients. The table came from immunoSEQ multiplex PCR; TCRdb's copy has only in-frame clones and leaves some out. The sample lists 40,000 to 45,000 clones; roughly 65% were seen once. The specimen was formalin-fixed, paraffin-embedded tissue. Source of these receptors: a male donor with melanoma.

This chain joins TRBV14 and TRBJ1-2; D is uncertain. Germline-derived CDR1 and CDR2 are SGHDN and FVKESK. Trimming removed 5 bases from V and 8 bases from J, with 9 bases in between. CDR3 length: 11 amino acids. The CDR3 region has the DNA TGTGCCAGCAGCGGTATCCGAGGCTACACCTTC. Translation: CASSGIRGYTF.

The chain employs TRBV2 and TRBJ1-3; D is undetermined. The CDR3 has 12 residues. The germline V gene encodes CDR1 SNHLY and CDR2 FYNNEI. Trimming stripped 7 bases from V and 5 bases from J, with 9 bases between. This CDR3 reads CASNYYRNTIYF. CDR3 sequence (DNA): TGTGCCAGCAATTACTACCGAAACACCATATATTTT.

This chain links TRBV28 with TRBJ2-5, with D maybe TRBD1 (5 bases). The germline V gene has CDR1 MDHEN and CDR2 SYDVKM. V shed 3 bases and J shed 2 bases, with 13 bases lying between them. The CDR3 extends over 15 amino acids. CDR3 sequence (DNA): TGTGCCAGCAGTTTCGGCAGGGCCACTCAAGAGACCCAGTACTTC. It encodes CASSFGRATQETQYF.

Concerning this clone: The sample holds other DNA sequences that translate to the same CDR3. The rearrangement joins TRBV7-2 to TRBJ2-3, with 13 bases identical to TRBD2. V trimming: 5 bases; J trimming: 0 bases; junction bases outside the gene matches: 8. The germline V gene has CDR1 SGHTA and CDR2 FQGNSA. The CDR3 loop spans 18 amino acids. CDR3 sequence (DNA): TGTGCCAGCAGCCCCGGGACTAGCGGGGCCCGAAGCACAGATACGCAGTATTTT. This translates into CASSPGTSGARSTDTQYF.

The chain uses TRBV30 and TRBJ2-7, with 7 bases identical to TRBD2. Germline lookup yields CDR1 GTSNPN and CDR2 SVGIG (reference sequence). The V gene end was trimmed by 0 bases and the J gene end by 6 bases; junction bases not matched to a gene: 2. The CDR3 totals 12 residues. The CDR3: CAWSVGGREQYF. CDR3 nucleotides: TGTGCCTGGAGTGTGGGAGGGCGCGAGCAGTACTTC. Complete variable domain (other parts from reference TRBV30 and TRBJ2-7): SQTIHQWPATLVQPVGSPLSLECTVEGTSNPNLYWYRQAAGRGLQLLFYSVGIGQISSEVPQNLSASRPQDRQFILSSKKLLLSDSGFYLCAWSVGGREQYFGPGTRLTVT.

This clone was detected only a few times. The chain couples TRBV3-1 (or the pseudogene TRBV3-2) to TRBJ2-2; D is possibly TRBD1 (5 bases). V gave up 5 bases and J gave up 7 bases, with 14 bases separating them. There are 14 residues in the CDR3. CDR1 is LGHDT and CDR2 is YNNKEL in the germline V gene (reference sequence). Here the CDR3 DNA reads TGTGCCAGCAGCGGGGCCGAAGATCACGGGGAGCTGTTTTTT. Translating it yields CASSGAEDHGELFF.

This clone is medium-sized in the sample. The chain has TRBV20-1 and TRBJ1-1; the D is unclear. Germline assignment: CDR1 DFQATT and CDR2 SNEGSKA (reference sequence). The length of the CDR3 is 11 residues. CDR3 bases: TGCAGCGCAGAGGAGGACACTGAAGCTTTCTTT. It yields the protein CSAEEDTEAFF.

This clone was counted a few times. The chain combines TRBV7-9 with TRBJ2-5; TRBD2 might be the D (6 bases). Trimming took off 5 bases at V and 2 bases at J, with 15 bases between the two ends. Germline V lookup: CDR1 SEHNR, CDR2 FQNEAQ (reference sequence). There are 15 residues in the CDR3. DNA for the CDR3: TGTGCCAGCAGCACGACCTTAGCGGAACAAGAGACCCAGTACTTC. The encoded protein is CASSTTLAEQETQYF.

The chain carries TRBV6-1 and TRBJ1-2, with 8 bases matching TRBD1. CDR3 length: 14 residues. Germline V gives CDR1 MNHNS, CDR2 SASEGT. V lost 2 bases, J lost 4 bases, and 3 bases stayed unmatched. CDR3 sequence: CASSEHQGAYGYTF. CDR3 DNA sequence: TGTGCCAGCAGTGAACACCAGGGGGCCTATGGCTACACCTTC.

This clone turned up a few times. V and J are TRBV18 and TRBJ1-1; TRBD1 agrees at 7 bases. The CDR3 extends over 15 amino acids. J was trimmed by 1 base and V by 3 bases; bases with no gene match: 5. The germline gives CDR1 KGHSH, CDR2 LQKENI. The CDR3 loop reads CASSPDTGENTEAFF. The DNA for the CDR3 is TGTGCCAGCTCACCCGACACAGGGGAGAACACTGAAGCTTTCTTT.

The chain employs TRBV2 and TRBJ2-7; D not certain. Deletions cut 7 bases from V and 4 bases from J, with 14 bases between. Germline-derived CDR1 and CDR2 are SNHLY and FYNNEI. CDR3 length equals 13 residues. The DNA for the CDR3 is TGTGCCAGCAACAGCGTCAGAGGTTACGAGCAGTACTTC. It translates to CASNSVRGYEQYF.

Only one count was recorded for this clone. The chain employs TRBV28 and TRBJ1-4, with 9 bases matching TRBD1. Per germline, CDR1 MDHEN and CDR2 SYDVKM. The CDR3 covers 16 residues. The junction had 7 bases not matched to a gene; V was cut back by 3 bases and J by 5 bases. The CDR3 DNA follows: TGTGCCAGCAGTTTCTTCGGGACAGGGATAAATGAAAAACTGTTTTTT. Translation gives CASSFFGTGINEKLFF.

In this sample, this clone turned up many times. CDR3 protein: CASSAPSAIYEQYF. The CDR3 DNA follows: TGTGCCAGCTCAGCCCCTAGCGCCATCTACGAGCAGTACTTC. This rearrangement joins TRBV18 to TRBJ2-7; D possibly corresponds to TRBD2 (6 bases). The CDR3 loop spans 14 amino acids. Germline V gene lookup returns CDR1 KGHSH and CDR2 LQKENI. Trimming cost V 5 bases and J 3 bases, with 14 bases left between them.

This chain connects TRBV14 to TRBJ2-7; D might be TRBD1 (6 bases). This CDR3 contains 16 residues. CDR1 is SGHDN and CDR2 is FVKESK in the germline V gene. Trimming took off 2 bases at V and 7 bases at J, with 21 bases between the two ends. The CDR3 DNA is TGTGCCAGCAGCCAACGCACAGGGACATACCAGCGGGAGCAGTACTTC. Translation gives CASSQRTGTYQREQYF.

This sequence joins TRBV2 and TRBJ2-7; TRBD2 matches at 8 bases. After removal of 5 bases from V and 6 bases from J, the junction contained 3 bases not matched to a gene. The length of the CDR3 is 12 residues. CDR1 is SNHLY, CDR2 FYNNEI, per germline. CDR3 sequence reads: CASSLTSGEQYF. CDR3 nucleotide sequence: TGTGCCAGCAGTTTAACTAGCGGCGAGCAGTACTTC.

The V gene is TRBV19, the J gene TRBJ1-2; D is possibly TRBD1 (5 bases). CDR1 is LNHDA and CDR2 is SQIVND in the germline V gene (reference sequence). The CDR3 runs to 14 residues. Trimming removed 6 bases at V and 5 bases at J, with 16 bases between. The CDR3 protein is CASSTPGTLYGYTF. The CDR3 DNA reads TGTGCCAGTAGCACACCCGGGACCCTTTATGGCTACACCTTC.

The chain couples TRBV7-2 to TRBJ2-5; D is undetermined. Trimming took off 3 bases at V and 1 base at J, with 9 bases between the two ends. CDR3 size: 14 residues. Germline V gene lookup returns CDR1 SGHTA and CDR2 FQGNSA. In nucleotides, the CDR3 is TGTGCCAGCAGCTTTGATCCGGGCCAAGAGACCCAGTACTTC. It codes for CASSFDPGQETQYF.

CDR3 DNA sequence: TGTGCCAGCAGCCAAGATCCGCGGCGGGAGCTGTTTTTT. Protein sequence: CASSQDPRRELFF. The V and J genes are TRBV3-1 (or the pseudogene TRBV3-2) and TRBJ2-2; D remains unclear. V was pared by 0 bases and J by 9 bases, with 8 bases between. Germline V gene lookup returns CDR1 LGHDT and CDR2 YNNKEL (reference sequence). The CDR3 consists of 13 residues.

The genes are TRBV19 and TRBJ2-7, with D maybe TRBD2 (6 bases). The V and J ends lost 6 bases and 6 bases respectively, with 18 bases between them. The length of the CDR3 is 14 residues. CDR1 and CDR2 (germline): LNHDA, SQIVND (reference sequence). The CDR3 DNA is TGTGCCAGTAGGAGGGGACTCGATATAGGCGAGCAGTACTTC. This encodes CASRRGLDIGEQYF.

This sequence joins TRBV19 and TRBJ1-5; 8 nucleotides align to TRBD1. The CDR3 loop spans 16 amino acids. Germline values: CDR1 LNHDA, CDR2 SQIVND (reference sequence). V shed 6 bases and J 3 bases; nucleotides not matched to a gene: 10. CDR3 loop: CASSRQGRDPNQPQHF. The CDR3 DNA follows: TGTGCCAGTAGCCGACAGGGGCGCGATCCCAATCAGCCCCAGCATTTT.

The chain uses TRBV6-5 and TRBJ1-5; D unresolved. CDR1 MNHEY and CDR2 SVGAGI come from the germline V gene. The CDR3 sequence is 13 residues long. V was shortened by 6 bases and J by 3 bases, with 9 bases between the two germline ends. Written as DNA, the CDR3 is TGTGCCAGCAGCCCGGGTTCCAATCAGCCCCAGCATTTT. This sequence encodes CASSPGSNQPQHF.

The chain couples TRBV19 to TRBJ1-2, with D possibly matching TRBD1 (5 bases). Trimming took off 4 bases at V and 4 bases at J, with 16 bases between the two ends. This CDR3 spans 15 amino acids. Germline V gives CDR1 LNHDA, CDR2 SQIVND (reference sequence). In nucleotides, the CDR3 is TGTGCCAGTAGTACCGAAGGCAGGGCCCCCTATGGCTACACCTTC. Protein sequence: CASSTEGRAPYGYTF.